The 27 T cell receptor beta chains below come from one sample, sequenced in a study of Graves' ophthalmopathy and Graves' hyperthyroidism. Amplification of the TCR beta CDR3 regions used RNA transcripts (as template). A first-round RT-PCR used HTBI primers, followed by a second-round multiplex PCR. TCRdb called the multiplex PCR reads again in MiXCR, with one record for every CDR3 protein. The repertoire includes almost 400,000 distinct CDR3 sequences, 15% to 20% of them detected once, and about 1.6% sits in the top ten. Sequenced: peripheral blood. The receptors derive from a woman aged 18-29 years with Graves' ophthalmopathy.

V is TRBV12-3 or TRBV12-4 and J is TRBJ2-7, with 7 bases matching TRBD2. The CDR3 covers 13 residues. J was trimmed by 4 bases and V by 5 bases; bases with no gene match: 5. The CDR3 DNA reads TGTGCCAGCAGTCCAAGGGAGGGGTACGAGCAGTACTTC. Its translation: CASSPREGYEQYF.

V usage is TRBV18 and J usage is TRBJ2-7, with 8 bases that match TRBD2. Germline CDR1 and CDR2: KGHSH and LQKENI. The CDR3 loop spans 19 amino acids. Trimming removed 5 bases from V and 0 bases from J; junction bases left unmatched: 18. CDR3 nucleotides: TGTGCCAGCTCATCCCGGGGAGCGGGAGATCTTACTAGCTCCTACGAGCAGTACTTC. Translation gives CASSSRGAGDLTSSYEQYF.

The rearrangement joins TRBV6-1 to TRBJ1-3; D not certain. V was trimmed by 2 bases and J by 1 base, leaving 6 bases between them. The germline CDR1 and CDR2 sequences are MNHNS and SASEGT. The CDR3 loop spans 14 amino acids. CDR3 protein: CASSEIGSGNTIYF. CDR3 coding DNA: TGTGCCAGCAGTGAAATCGGGTCTGGAAACACCATATATTTT.

This clonotype was seen repeatedly, ten times or more. The chain recombines TRBV4-3 with TRBJ2-7, with 7 bases fitting TRBD2. This CDR3 has 14 amino acids. V lost 0 bases and J lost 3; bases outside the gene matches: 2. From germline, CDR1 is LGHNA and CDR2 YSLEER. The CDR3 coding sequence is TGCGCCAGCAGCCAAGATTGGGGGGGCTACGAGCAGTACTTC. The encoded protein is CASSQDWGGYEQYF.

The chain joins TRBV4-1 to TRBJ2-7; 7 bases match TRBD1. Germline CDR1 and CDR2: MGHRA and YSYEKL. This CDR3 region has 14 residues. V dropped 1 base and J dropped 5; count of bases not matched to a gene: 5. Here the CDR3 reads CASSQVPDRDEQYF. CDR3 in DNA: TGCGCCAGCAGCCAAGTCCCCGACAGGGACGAGCAGTACTTC.

The chain employs TRBV20-1 and TRBJ2-5, with 7 bases matching TRBD2. The CDR3 covers 12 residues. J lost 7 bases, V lost 6 bases, and 8 bases had no gene match. Germline CDR1 reads DFQATT; CDR2 reads SNEGSKA (reference sequence). CDR3 amino acids: CSAGLTRGTQYF. CDR3 sequence (DNA): TGCAGTGCGGGACTAACTCGAGGGACCCAGTACTTC.

The V call is TRBV19, the J call TRBJ1-1; TRBD1 matches at 9 bases. This CDR3 has 14 amino acids. Losses at the gene ends were 3 bases for V and 5 bases for J; bases not matched to a gene: 4. From germline, CDR1 is LNHDA and CDR2 SQIVND (reference sequence). CDR3 in DNA: TGTGCCAGTAGTATTAAAGGACAGGGGACTGAAGCTTTCTTT. Amino acid sequence: CASSIKGQGTEAFF.

This clonotype was seen many times. This chain's CDR3 is CASSYSRGFVEQYF. The CDR3 nucleotides read TGTGCCAGCAGTTACTCGAGGGGGTTCGTGGAGCAGTACTTC. This chain joins TRBV6-5 and TRBJ2-7, with a weak D call TRBD1 (6 bases). CDR3 length equals 14 residues. Germline V gives CDR1 MNHEY, CDR2 SVGAGI. The ends were cut back, 0 bases at V and 7 bases at J, with 13 bases in the middle.

In its sample, this clonotype was seen many times. The chain has TRBV15 and TRBJ2-5; no clear D. The CDR3 runs 12 residues. Trimming took 0 bases from V and 5 from J, leaving 4 bases between them. Germline CDR1 reads LNHNV; CDR2 reads YYDKDF (reference sequence). CDR3 residues: CATSRDYETQYF. CDR3 in DNA: TGTGCCACCAGCAGAGATTATGAGACCCAGTACTTC. Together with reference TRBV15 and TRBJ2-5, the CDR3 gives the full variable domain: DAMVIQNPRYQVTQFGKPVTLSCSQTLNHNVMYWYQQKSSQAPKLLFHYYDKDFNNEADTPDNFQSRRPNTSFCFLDIRSPGLGDTAMYLCATSRDYETQYFGPGTRLLVL.

This clonotype was counted at least ten times. This sequence joins TRBV10-2 and TRBJ2-2, with TRBD2 as a possible D gene (8 bases). This CDR3 comprises 17 residues. V lost 2 bases and J lost 0, with 13 bases in between. In germline, CDR1 is WSHSY, CDR2 SAAADI. This CDR3 is CASSERGGTANTGELFF. The CDR3 bases are TGCGCCAGCAGTGAGCGGGGGGGGACAGCGAACACCGGGGAGCTGTTTTTT.

The CDR3 DNA follows: TGTGCCAGCAGTGAAGGAGCCCGTCCCCTCTATGGCTACACCTTC. Residues: CASSEGARPLYGYTF. The V and J genes are TRBV6-1 and TRBJ1-2; D is ambiguous. Trimming left V 1 base short and J 4 bases short, with 13 bases between. The CDR3 is 15 amino acids. In germline, CDR1 is MNHNS, CDR2 SASEGT.

This clonotype occurred a few times. This chain joins TRBV30 and TRBJ2-7; 7 nucleotides agree with TRBD2. The CDR3 covers 17 residues. V was pared by 8 bases and J by 2 bases, with 21 bases of the junction left unmatched. Germline loops: CDR1 GTSNPN, CDR2 SVGIG (reference sequence). As DNA, the CDR3 is TGTGCCACAGGCGCGGGGGAGAGTCCGAAAAACCCCTACGAGCAGTACTTC. This translates into CATGAGESPKNPYEQYF.

This clonotype was counted at least ten times. The rearrangement joins TRBV11-2 to TRBJ2-2; TRBD1 matches 8 bases. J gave up 4 bases and V 6 bases, and 10 bases lay outside the gene matches. The CDR3 extends over 16 amino acids. Germline CDR1 and CDR2: SGHAT and FQNNGV. The CDR3 loop reads CASRTTTGGGTGELFF. DNA of the CDR3: TGTGCCAGCAGGACAACAACAGGGGGAGGCACCGGGGAGCTGTTTTTT.

The chain uses TRBV28 and TRBJ2-5, with a tentative D call TRBD2 (5 bases). CDR1 and CDR2 from the germline V gene are MDHEN and SYDVKM. V shed 5 bases and J shed 1 base, with 11 bases lying between them. The CDR3 spans 14 residues. The chain's CDR3 is CASSVSGIQETQYF. The CDR3 region has the DNA TGTGCCAGCAGTGTGAGCGGCATCCAAGAGACCCAGTACTTC.

V usage is TRBV6-2 or TRBV6-3 and J usage is TRBJ1-1; 8 bases are a match to TRBD1. Trimming at V came to 8 bases and at J to 4 bases, leaving 12 bases not matched to a gene. This CDR3 has 15 amino acids. Germline CDR1 reads MNHEY; CDR2 reads SVGEGT. The CDR3 DNA follows: TGTGCCAGCCACTCGCAGGGGGCGTTGACCACTGAAGCTTTCTTT. This sequence encodes CASHSQGALTTEAFF.

This clonotype has at least ten counts. V gene TRBV20-1 combines with J gene TRBJ2-7; 10 bases fit TRBD2. Looked up from germline, CDR1 is DFQATT and CDR2 is SNEGSKA (reference sequence). This CDR3 is 16 amino acids long. The V and J ends lost 0 bases and 7 bases, in that order; junction bases with no gene match: 12. The CDR3 loop is CSARDWASGGLREQYF. CDR3 sequence (DNA): TGCAGTGCTAGAGATTGGGCTAGCGGGGGATTGAGAGAGCAGTACTTC.

This clonotype was recorded a few times. The chain uses TRBV6-1 and TRBJ2-3; D remains ambiguous. Trimming left V 10 bases short and J 0 bases short, with 14 bases between. CDR1 is MNHNS, CDR2 SASEGT, per germline. This CDR3 spans 14 amino acids. CDR3 sequence (DNA): TGTGCCACCCTCCCGGACGGCAGCACAGATACGCAGTATTTT. It translates to CATLPDGSTDTQYF.

This clonotype was observed at least ten times. The chain combines TRBV28 with TRBJ1-3; D might be TRBD1 (5 bases). The CDR3 has 16 residues. Germline loops: CDR1 MDHEN, CDR2 SYDVKM. The V end was cut by 8 bases, the J end by 3 bases, with 20 bases between. CDR3 region: CASAPMRGRGGNTIYF. In DNA form, the CDR3 reads TGTGCCAGCGCCCCAATGAGGGGTCGAGGTGGAAACACCATATATTTT.

This clonotype was observed many times. This sequence joins TRBV15 and TRBJ2-5; TRBD2 matches 9 bases. V was clipped by 2 bases and J by 3 bases; unmatched bases: 10. The V gene's germline CDR1 is LNHNV and CDR2 YYDKDF (reference sequence). The CDR3 loop spans 17 amino acids. The CDR3 reads CATSRTGGGARKETQYF. Written as DNA, the CDR3 is TGTGCCACCAGCAGAACGGGCGGGGGGGCCAGAAAAGAGACCCAGTACTTC.

This clonotype was recorded at least ten times. The chain carries TRBV15 and TRBJ1-6, with 9 nucleotides matching TRBD1. Germline V gene lookup returns CDR1 LNHNV and CDR2 YYDKDF (reference sequence). The trim removed 9 bases at V and 9 bases at J, leaving 6 bases unmatched. This CDR3 has 13 residues. Written as DNA, the CDR3 is TGTGCCACTAATACAGGGGGCCCTTCACCCCTCCACTTT. The encoded protein is CATNTGGPSPLHF.

V and J are TRBV9 and TRBJ2-7, with 7 bases matching TRBD2. Per germline, CDR1 SGDLS and CDR2 YYNGEE. V lost 4 bases, J lost 2 bases, and 12 bases stayed unmatched. The CDR3 length is 16 residues. The chain's CDR3 is CASSPTPGTTTYEQYF. The CDR3 coding sequence is TGTGCCAGCAGCCCCACCCCCGGGACTACAACCTACGAGCAGTACTTC.

The sample holds many counts of this clonotype. The rearrangement uses TRBV19 and TRBJ2-5; no clear D gene. The CDR3 has 14 residues. Germline values: CDR1 LNHDA, CDR2 SQIVND (reference sequence). V lost 1 base and J 5 bases, leaving 11 bases between the germline ends. The CDR3 DNA is TGTGCCAGTAGTATAGGGCTAGTCCGGGAGACCCAGTACTTC. It encodes CASSIGLVRETQYF.

This clonotype was seen many times. This chain uses TRBV6-1 with TRBJ2-5, with D maybe TRBD1 (6 bases). Trimming took off 2 bases at V and 1 base at J, with 17 bases between the two ends. Germline assignment: CDR1 MNHNS and CDR2 SASEGT. The CDR3 is made up of 17 amino acids. CDR3 bases: TGTGCCAGCAGTGAAACGGTGCAGGGGACCCGCCAAGAGACCCAGTACTTC. It specifies CASSETVQGTRQETQYF.

V usage is TRBV6-1 and J usage is TRBJ1-5; 9 nucleotides agree with TRBD1. Germline V gives CDR1 MNHNS, CDR2 SASEGT. V lost 7 bases, J lost 7 bases, and 2 bases stayed unmatched. The CDR3 runs to 12 residues. CDR3 DNA sequence: TGTGCCAGCAAGGGACAGGGACAGCCCCAGCATTTT. It specifies CASKGQGQPQHF.

This clonotype was seen repeatedly, ten times or more. V and J are TRBV7-9 and TRBJ1-1, with D unresolved. The V end lost 3 bases, the J end lost 4 bases, and 6 bases lay between the germline ends. This CDR3 comprises 12 residues. The germline gives CDR1 SEHNR, CDR2 FQNEAQ (reference sequence). As DNA, the CDR3 is TGTGCCAGCAGCTTCTACGGCACTGAAGCTTTCTTT. It specifies CASSFYGTEAFF.

This clonotype has at least ten counts. This likely comes from a read error, as the CDR3 has no conserved phenylalanine or tryptophan at its end. The DNA is left out, because the CDR3 cannot be placed on it with certainty; the CDR3 is given as TCRdb lists it. The J gene is TRBJ2-7, the V gene TRBV6-1; the table's D call, TRBD2, was not checked against the DNA. The CDR3 is 17 amino acids long, termini counted. Germline CDR1 reads MNHNS; CDR2 reads SASEGT. The CDR3 reads CASSEAGASGRAYPLPL.

The table lists this clonotype with many counts. The chain recombines TRBV20-1 with TRBJ2-5, with D possibly matching TRBD2 (7 bases). Trimming cost V 3 bases and J 1 base, with 18 bases left between them. The CDR3 is made up of 16 amino acids. CDR1 DFQATT and CDR2 SNEGSKA come from the germline V gene (reference sequence). CDR3 loop: CSARPGNRGAQETQYF. The CDR3 nucleotides read TGCAGTGCTAGGCCAGGAAACCGGGGGGCCCAAGAGACCCAGTACTTC.